This T cell receptor (beta chain) came from a study of cytomegalovirus exposure and HLA in healthy donors. Study-wide points: Cytomegalovirus-associated TCR beta chains were listed, numbering 150 to 200.

PCR amplification relied on 60 Vbeta primers (plus 13 Jbeta primers). Some clones are missing from TCRdb's copy, which holds only in-frame ones; the method was immunoSEQ multiplex PCR. The sample consists of approximately 260,000 clones, about 90% of them appearing once. From germline, CDR1 is SGHRS and CDR2 YFSETQ. The CDR3 has 14 residues. The V end was cut by 5 bases, the J end by 1 base, with 10 bases between. This clone occurred once. Its specificity is not known. The source of this sequence is a girl aged 2-10 years in good health and CMV-seronegative. This sequence joins TRBV5-1 and TRBJ2-1; tentatively, D is TRBD2 (6 bases). The source material was PBMCs. CDR3 sequence (DNA): TGCGCCAGCAGGTTCCGGGAGTCCTACAATGAGCAGTTCTTC. Its translation: CASRFRESYNEQFF.